Sequencing of this TCR beta chain was carried out in a study of T cell responses to AZD1222 COVID-19 vaccine (dated by TCRdb to the early 2020s). With regard to the full study: AZD1222 recipients given second doses at about 4 weeks or at about 12 weeks were pooled, since spike-specific TCR depth and breadth were not found to differ between the two schedules. TCR sequencing covered over 230 trial participants: 200 to 220 given two doses of AZD1222 and 26 given two doses of MenACWY control vaccine. Enrollment into the trials was organized by age into subgroups of 18-55, 56-69 and 70-plus years, and those subgroups contained roughly 150, 30 and 60 TCR-sequenced participants, respectively.

The paper's findings and limits, for the study overall: Reportedly, almost half of the unique spike-specific TCRs recognized epitopes lying outside the regions that are mutated in the B.1.351 and B.1.1.7 variants. The vaccine-associated CD4 TCRs covered the entire spike protein, and the dominant responses fell in regions 160-218 and 743-854. No day 14 peak-response samples were available, so repertoires were characterized only after the peak T cell response. Spike-specific TCR breadth and depth rose significantly after two AZD1222 doses compared with day 0 and with MenACWY recipients. The 56-69-year group was small, and its depth increase did not reach significance, likely because of low power. Participants were mostly white British, with more females than males. The authors suggested clonal diversity may have been underestimated. Conclusions about previously exposed vaccinees are limited because only a handful of AZD1222 recipients were SARS-CoV-2 seropositive at baseline.

The CDR3 regions of human TCRbeta chains were analyzed by immunosequencing. The original methods were these. Repertoire TCRs were matched against a reference library of SARS-CoV-2-specific TCRs generated with the MIRA antigen-specificity platform. Breadth was defined as the fraction of unique TCRs that were SARS-CoV-2-associated, and depth was defined as the fraction of total T cells that were SARS-CoV-2-associated. Using the MIRA data, each spike-specific TCR was assigned both to the spike region to which the TCR was reactive and to a CD4 or CD8 class. Log10-transformed breadth and depth values were compared by one-way ANOVA with Sidak's multiple comparisons tests. Sourced from immuneACCESS, this table was stored by TCRdb with only in-frame sequences that have V and J called. A share of the clones is absent; for the studies checked, an unresolved V gene accounts for under half, and the remainder has no known explanation. The V and J calls and clone size were taken over from that table, and D and trimming were inferred from the DNA. The sample contains around 80,000 clones, 85% to 95% of them found a single time. About 5.2% of the sample is taken by the ten largest.

In the paper's terms, the time point label means: baseline before first vaccination. Samples from vaccinated people were obtained from the UK trials COV001 and COV002, which included a single-blind randomized controlled phase 2/3 trial of AZD1222 (ChAdOx1 nCoV-19) in healthy adults. For TCRbeta chain sequencing, PBMC samples were collected from trial participants at day 0 and at day 28 after the second dose. Regarding this clone: Its antigen is unknown. Base qualities are not provided; no much larger clone lies one nucleotide away.

The trim is 4 bases for V and 0 bases for J, with a gap of 11 bases between the germline ends. CDR1 SGHNT and CDR2 YYREEE were looked up in the germline V gene (reference sequence). The CDR3 starts with the cysteine, ends with the phenylalanine, and has 15 residues. Kept here is only the CDR3 DNA, which spans 45 bases and is read in frame from base 1. This receptor chain uses TRBV5-4 and TRBJ1-3; a confident D gene designation cannot be given. This sequence originates from an adult in good health. Sequencing used peripheral blood, obtained on day 0 of AZD1222 vaccination. CDR3 protein: CASSLHGSSGNTIYF. The DNA sequence is as follows: TGTGCCAGCAGCCTCCACGGATCCTCTGGAAACACCATATATTTT.